Described below is a single T cell receptor beta chain sequence and its context. The antigen is undetermined. These data belong to a study of CD8+ T cells in alopecia areata. Study results and caveats: Within the top 100, expanded CD8+ clones significantly decreased with tofacitinib, as did scalp clonality. Sharing of TCR sequences between patients (possibly for HLA-related reasons) was less clear than in mice. One nonresponder leaves baseline CD8+ expansion's link to response uncertain.

V was trimmed by 2 bases and J by 4 bases, leaving 14 bases between them. This CDR3 contains 15 residues. The germline gives CDR1 MNHEY, CDR2 SVGAGI. Specified treatment: oral pan-JAK inhibitor, 5-10 mg twice daily. Isolated RNA was reverse transcribed into cDNA used as the sequencing template. Produced via immunoSEQ multiplex PCR; TCRdb's table is partial and in-frame only. The data contain under 200,000 clones, approximately 60% of them singletons. The chain couples TRBV6-5 to TRBJ1-1, with unresolved D. This TCR came from a human donor with alopecia areata. The sequenced sample was CD4+ T cells sorted from blood, obtained at week 24, from a patient treated with tofacitinib. CDR3 nucleotide sequence: TGTGCCAGCAGTTACCGAGACAAACGGGGCACTGAAGCTTTCTTT. Translated: CASSYRDKRGTEAFF.